This TCR beta chain was observed in a study of blood T cells in healthy people across ages. Overall study results and limits: Nothing was known about donor CMV status, and this possibly confounded expanded clonotype changes.

For the second PCR, which ran for about 6 to 11 cycles, a sample-barcoded 5' primer and a J-beta primer mix were used. Through a template-switch adaptor with 12 random nucleotides, each cDNA molecule received a tag. TCRdb fed the 5' RACE reads into MiXCR, producing one record per CDR3 protein. Of about 1.6 million distinct CDR3 sequences listed, roughly 32% were seen once; the top ten hold roughly 12%. As for this clonotype: The antigen remains undetermined.

The CDR3 runs 15 residues. The V end lost 8 bases, the J end lost 0 bases, and 14 bases lay between the germline ends. Germline CDR1 and CDR2: ENHRY and SYGVKD. V usage is TRBV10-3 and J usage is TRBJ1-3; unclear D gene. The specimen sequenced was blood. This TCR came from a woman aged 30 to 39 in good health. DNA of the CDR3: TGTGCCATCCGGAGGGAGCCATGCTCTGGAAACACCATATATTTT. Translated: CAIRREPCSGNTIYF.